This entry lists 22 T cell receptor beta chains sequenced from one sample in a study of tumor and adjacent non-tumor tissue in lung cancer (dated by TCRdb to 2016 to 2019). RNA was isolated from bulk, unsorted tissue, and RNA quality was assessed with a NanoDrop ND-1000 and an Agilent 2100. Normal lung samples were distant non-tumor tissue taken more than 3 cm from the tumor edge. Library preparation employed multiplex PCR. The listed sequencing device is Illumina HiSeq 2500. TCRbeta libraries were constructed through three rounds of nested PCR with primers (Table S4) according to protocols modified from ARM-PCR. TCRdb reanalyzed the raw reads on its own, using fastp at Q25 for trimming and MiXCR for clone calling, and kept in-frame beta chains. Identical CDR3 proteins give one entry, which carries the most common genes and DNA. Here the sample has 60,000 to 100,000 distinct CDR3 sequences; over 65% occur a single time. The ten largest clones take up around 40% of the sample.

Input material: distant non-tumor lung tissue. The receptors originated from a man between 65 and 85 years old with non-small cell lung cancer.

This clonotype appeared a single time. The V call is TRBV4-1, the J call TRBJ1-2, with TRBD1 matching 7 bases. Germline V gene data show CDR1 as MGHRA and CDR2 as YSYEKL. J lost 3 bases, V lost 6 bases, and 13 bases had no gene match. The CDR3 loop spans 16 amino acids. Here the CDR3 reads CASRQEWDRCDYGYTF. The DNA for the CDR3 is TGCGCCAGCAGGCAGGAATGGGACAGATGTGACTATGGCTACACCTTC.

Comments on this clonotype: Its ends do not fully match the called genes, so a read error is possible. V and J are TRBV29-1 and TRBJ2-1, with D perhaps TRBD1 or TRBD2 (5 bases each). Germline values: CDR1 SQVTM, CDR2 ANQGSEA. This CDR3 has 16 residues. Here the CDR3 DNA reads TGCAGTCTTGAACTCTATGACAACGGGGTGGACAATGAGCAGTTTTTC. This translates into CSLELYDNGVDNEQFF.

Details on this clonotype: Because it lacks the conserved phenylalanine or tryptophan at the end, this CDR3 is likely a read error. V and J are TRBV4-1 and TRBJ2-5; 9 bases are a match to TRBD2. Germline CDR1 is MGHRA and CDR2 is YSYEKL. The CDR3 is made up of 16 amino acids. Trimming cost V 1 base and J 3 bases; bases outside gene matches: 6. The CDR3 DNA follows: TGCGCCAGCAGCCAAGGGAGCGGGGGGATGGAAGAGACCCAGTACCTC. It is translated as CASSQGSGGMEETQYL.

This clonotype came up a few times. Given the absence of the conserved phenylalanine or tryptophan at the CDR3 end, a read error is likely. The V gene is TRBV11-2, the J gene TRBJ2-7, with TRBD1 matching 8 bases. The germline CDR1 and CDR2 sequences are SGHAT and FQNNGV. The V segment lost 4 bases and the J segment 2 bases; nucleotides outside the gene matches: 7. The CDR3 runs to 15 residues. CDR3 in amino acids: CASSYDQGAPYEQYI. In nucleotides, the CDR3 is TGTGCCAGCAGCTATGATCAGGGGGCCCCCTACGAGCAGTACATC.

For this clonotype: Here the CDR3 omits its conserved ending phenylalanine or tryptophan, so a read error is the likely source. The J gene is TRBJ2-5, the V gene TRBV10-3, with a weak D call TRBD1 (5 bases). V lost 6 bases to trimming and J lost 2 bases, with 10 bases between them. The CDR3 covers 13 residues. The germline CDR1 and CDR2 sequences are ENHRY and SYGVKD. The CDR3 bases are TGTGCCATCAGACAGGCAGATCAAGAGACCCAGTACTTA. Amino acid sequence: CAIRQADQETQYL.

Regarding this clonotype: At one end the junction does not follow the germline gene, possibly because of a read error. This chain uses TRBV29-1 with TRBJ2-7; 11 positions match TRBD2. The CDR3 runs to 13 residues. The germline V gene has CDR1 SQVTM and CDR2 ANQGSEA. The CDR3 DNA follows: TGTAACGTCGGGACTAGCGGAGCCGGGGAGCAGTACTTC. Protein: CNVGTSGAGEQYF.

Remarks on this clonotype: This may come from a read error, since a much larger clone is one base off. This sequence joins TRBV21-1 and TRBJ1-5; no check of the table's D call, TRBD1, against the DNA was made. TRBV21-1 is marked as a pseudogene. The CDR3 has 15 residues. The DNA for the CDR3 is TGTGCCATCATCGTAGATGGGGGTAGCAATCAGCCCCAGCATTTT. Amino acids: CAIIVDGGSNQPQHF.

In the case of this clonotype: The junction does not match germline at one end; this may be a read error. This chain joins TRBV6-1 and TRBJ1-2; 7 nucleotides line up with TRBD1. CDR1 and CDR2 (germline): MNHNS, SASEGT. This CDR3 has 16 amino acids. The CDR3 bases are TGTGCCAGCAGTGAAGCGTCCATAGGGGGCTACTATGACTACACCTTC. It is translated as CASSEASIGGYYDYTF.

Concerning this clonotype: A read error may produce the germline difference seen at one junction end. The V and J genes are TRBV5-5 and TRBJ2-1, with 14 positions matching TRBD2. This CDR3 is built from 16 residues. Per the germline V gene, CDR1 is SGHKS and CDR2 is YYEKEE (reference sequence). CDR3: CASSAPGTSGSDEQIF. The CDR3 bases are TGTGCCAGCAGTGCACCTGGGACTAGCGGGAGCGATGAGCAGATCTTC.

Worth noting for this clonotype: The junction departs from the called germline gene at one end, perhaps through a read error. CDR3: CDSSPSWGGNNEEFF. The CDR3 DNA reads as TGTGACAGCAGCCCCTCCTGGGGCGGAAACAATGAGGAGTTCTTC. The gene calls are TRBV7-9 and TRBJ2-1; D is perhaps TRBD1 (5 bases). CDR3 length: 15 amino acids. Germline lookup yields CDR1 SEHNR and CDR2 FQNEAQ (reference sequence).

The CDR3 loop is CANRDREGYYGYTF. The CDR3 region has the DNA TGCGCCAACAGGGACAGGGAAGGGTACTATGGCTACACCTTC. The chain employs TRBV10-2 and TRBJ1-2; 9 bases align to TRBD1. The V gene's germline CDR1 is WSHSY and CDR2 SAAADI. The CDR3 sequence is 14 residues long. With V trimmed by 10 bases and J by 3 bases, 9 bases remained unmatched.

Remarks on this clonotype: This CDR3 is missing its conserved last phenylalanine or tryptophan, likely due to a read error. This chain links TRBV6-1 with TRBJ2-2, with TRBD1 as a possible D gene (5 bases). The CDR3 is 12 residues long. The germline gives CDR1 MNHNS, CDR2 SASEGT. Trimming pared 9 bases from V and 6 bases from J, leaving 11 bases between. CDR3 DNA: TGTGCCAGTTTTGGGGCGCCCGGGGAGCTGTTTCTT. This codes for CASFGAPGELFL.

As regards this clonotype: At one of its ends the junction is not consistent with the germline gene, which may arise from a read error. The chain links TRBV11-2 to TRBJ2-7; 8 positions agree with TRBD1. CDR1 and CDR2 (germline): SGHAT, FQNNGV. There are 15 residues in the CDR3. CDR3 coding DNA: TGTGCCAGTAGCCTAGATCAGGGGGCCACATACGAGCAGTGCTTC. This translates into CASSLDQGATYEQCF.

By frequency in the sample, this clonotype is medium-sized. V usage is TRBV29-1 and J usage is TRBJ2-7, with D tentatively TRBD2 (5 bases). This CDR3 comprises 14 residues. The ends were cut back, 6 bases at V and 9 bases at J, with 24 bases in the middle. Germline assignment: CDR1 SQVTM and CDR2 ANQGSEA. CDR3 region: CSVSGMAGGGMQYF. The CDR3 nucleotides are TGCAGCGTCAGCGGAATGGCCGGCGGTGGGATGCAGTACTTC.

This clonotype was seen a handful of times. One end of the junction varies from germline; a read error may be responsible. The rearrangement uses TRBV28 and TRBJ2-6; D might be TRBD1 (6 bases). Germline CDR1 is MDHEN and CDR2 is SYDVKM. This CDR3 has 14 amino acids. Here the CDR3 reads CDSSLQGGANVLTF. DNA of the CDR3: TGTGACAGCAGTTTACAGGGTGGGGCCAACGTCCTGACTTTC.

With respect to this clonotype: At one end the junction does not follow the germline gene, possibly because of a read error. The J gene is TRBJ1-6, the V gene TRBV6-2 or TRBV6-3; D is unresolved. This CDR3 comprises 15 residues. Per germline, CDR1 MNHEY and CDR2 SVGEGT. CDR3 loop: CASSLAGKENSLLHF. CDR3 nucleotide sequence: TGTGCCAGCAGCCTGGCGGGTAAAGAGAATTCACTCCTCCACTTT.

Regarding this clonotype: The CDR3 ends on some other residue instead of the conserved phenylalanine or tryptophan, so this is likely a read error. This chain joins TRBV29-1 and TRBJ1-2, with D hard to call. CDR1 is SQVTM, CDR2 ANQGSEA, per germline. The CDR3 sequence is 15 residues long. The CDR3 coding sequence is TGCAGTGTTGAAGATCAAGACGGCCCCAACTATGGCTACACCTAC. This encodes CSVEDQDGPNYGYTY.

This chain joins TRBV28 and TRBJ2-1; 9 nucleotides line up with TRBD2. The germline V gene has CDR1 MDHEN and CDR2 SYDVKM. V trimming: 6 bases; J trimming: 4 bases; junction bases outside the gene matches: 13. The CDR3 is made up of 17 amino acids. The CDR3 here is CASSPMVAGVRYNEQFF. CDR3 nucleotide sequence: TGTGCCAGCAGCCCCATGGTAGCGGGAGTTAGATACAATGAGCAGTTCTTC.

This clonotype was seen many times. The chain combines TRBV20-1 with TRBJ1-5; possible D gene TRBD1, 6 bases. CDR1 is DFQATT and CDR2 is SNEGSKA in the germline V gene (reference sequence). CDR3 size: 12 residues. Deletions cut 7 bases from V and 4 bases from J, with 11 bases between. CDR3 DNA: TGCAGTGTACGGACAGAGAATCAGCCCCAGCATTTT. Translation gives CSVRTENQPQHF.

Comments on this clonotype: The junction does not match germline at one end; this may be a read error. The chain uses TRBV11-2 and TRBJ2-3; 9 bases map to TRBD2. Germline CDR1 reads SGHAT; CDR2 reads FQNNGV. The CDR3 is made up of 17 amino acids. The CDR3 region is CASNLALAGRITDTQYF. In DNA form, the CDR3 reads TGTGCCAGCAACTTAGCTCTAGCGGGACGAATCACAGATACGCAGTATTTT.

This clonotype showed up just once. J is TRBJ1-4 and V is TRBV4-1; 10 nucleotides line up with TRBD1. Germline CDR1 MGHRA, CDR2 YSYEKL. With 3 bases clipped from V and 7 bases from J, the junction kept 11 bases outside the gene matches. The CDR3 spans 17 residues. This CDR3 is CASSHLRDRGRSEKLFF. CDR3 nucleotides: TGCGCCAGCAGCCACCTCCGGGACAGGGGACGAAGTGAAAAACTGTTTTTT.

Turning to this clonotype: Since the CDR3 does not end with the conserved phenylalanine or tryptophan, this likely comes from a read error. The V and J genes are TRBV12-3 or TRBV12-4 and TRBJ1-5; 11 bases line up with TRBD1. The V segment lost 3 bases and the J segment 4 bases; nucleotides outside the gene matches: 2. The CDR3 runs to 15 residues. In DNA form, the CDR3 reads TGTGCCAGCAGTTTCGGGACAGGGGGAAATCAGCCCCAGCATTGT. Its protein is CASSFGTGGNQPQHC.